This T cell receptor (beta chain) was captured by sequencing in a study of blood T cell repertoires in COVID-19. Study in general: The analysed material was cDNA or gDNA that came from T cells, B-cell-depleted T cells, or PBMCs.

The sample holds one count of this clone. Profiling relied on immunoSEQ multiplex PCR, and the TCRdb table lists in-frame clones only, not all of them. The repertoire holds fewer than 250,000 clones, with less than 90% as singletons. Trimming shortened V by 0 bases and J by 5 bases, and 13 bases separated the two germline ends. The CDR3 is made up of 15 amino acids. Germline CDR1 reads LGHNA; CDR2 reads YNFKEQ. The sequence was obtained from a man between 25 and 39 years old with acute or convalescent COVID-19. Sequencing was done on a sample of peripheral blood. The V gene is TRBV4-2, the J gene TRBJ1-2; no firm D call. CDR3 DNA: TGTGCCAGCAGCCAAGAAGAGGGCTCTTGGTATGGCTACACCTTC. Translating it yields CASSQEEGSWYGYTF.